This TCR beta chain originates from a study of blood T cell repertoires in COVID-19. The overall study: Samples taken during acute and convalescent COVID-19 were collected in the United States, Italy and Spain.

This clone was picked up a small number of times. The CDR3 has 18 amino acids. CDR1 is SEHNR and CDR2 is FQNEAQ in the germline V gene (reference sequence). J lost 2 bases, V lost 1 base, and 12 bases had no gene match. Authors' data handling: Researchers report that nucleated cell counts were estimated from reference gene primer amplification. The assay was immunoSEQ multiplex PCR, and TCRdb's table has in-frame clones only and misses some. Clone size and V and J calls were adopted from that table, with D and trimming inferred from the DNA. The sample lists some 130,000 clones; about 91% were seen once.

The V call is TRBV7-9, the J call TRBJ2-7, with TRBD2 matching over 9 bases. The TCR sequence derives from a middle-aged man with acute or convalescent COVID-19. The sample consisted of peripheral blood. The CDR3 loop is CASSLVTGRASGAYEQYF. The CDR3 nucleotides are TGTGCCAGCAGCTTAGTCACCGGGCGCGCTAGCGGGGCCTACGAGCAGTACTTC.